Listed here is a single T cell receptor (beta chain). The antigen it recognizes is unknown. No base quality values were provided; no much bigger clone lies one nucleotide off. Inclusive of the bounding cysteine and phenylalanine, the CDR3 is 13 residues long. The kept DNA is CDR3 alone, 39 bases in frame from the first base. Sequences LNHNV (CDR1) and YYDKDF (CDR2) are obtained from the germline V gene (reference sequence). A distance of 12 bases separates the germline ends of V and J, which lose 5 bases and 5 bases respectively. In the prospective study, participants were about 18 to 90 years old, resided in 25 or so geographic areas of the United States, and were enrolled through a virtual design. To assign participants to cohorts, the prospective study relied on clinical history that participants themselves reported in a screening survey and a study questionnaire. ImmuneRACE Cohort 3 recovered participants were defined by two consecutive negative NP/OP PCR tests, healthcare professional clearance, or symptom resolution. In the prospective study, mobile phlebotomists collected whole blood, serum and a nasopharyngeal or oropharyngeal swab from each participant. Over a roughly two-month period, participants in the prospective study had the option of providing additional blood draws and questionnaires. Prospective study blood samples were shipped either frozen or at room temperature before DNA extraction.

These data are taken from a study of blood T cell repertoires in COVID-19 (dated by TCRdb to the early 2020s). About the study as a whole: The collaborator samples originated in the United States, Italy and Spain and spanned the acute and convalescent phases of COVID-19. The material from the prospective study consisted of cDNA or gDNA derived from T cells, B-cell-depleted T cells, or PBMCs. The dataset comprised deeply sampled blood TCRbeta repertoires from subjects exposed to, actively infected with, or recovered from COVID-19. The repertoires were released in a freely available public database meant as a resource for research on the immune response to SARS-CoV-2. The samples were drawn from the first 160 participants of the ongoing ImmuneRACE study and from over a thousand subjects provided by 6 global collaborators. Sample metadata almost always included a de-identified subject ID, COVID-19 status, age in years and sex. Where available, HLA class I and class II types were obtained from metadata supplied by the sample provider rather than from assay-based typing. Broad study findings and their caveats: The quantity of clinical and demographic metadata differed by source and by participant and was supplied without curation.

TCRbeta CDR3 regions were amplified from genomic DNA by means of the immunoSEQ Assay, a bias-controlled multiplex PCR. The authors' pipeline ran thus. Within the assay, amplification of reference gene primers was used to estimate how many nucleated cells each sample contained. To quantify the absolute abundance of each unique TCRbeta CDR3 rearrangement, sequence reads were collapsed and filtered. For each sample, productive Simpson clonality was calculated by taking the square root of Simpson's diversity index across productive rearrangements. The table comes from immuneACCESS by way of TCRdb, which keeps in-frame sequences with V and J called. Part of the clones is missing from these tables; in studies checked, under half for an unresolved V gene and the rest for unknown reasons. From that table come the V and J calls and clone size; the DNA was used to work out D and trimming. This sample comprises over 150,000 clones, approximately 85% of them detected only once. The ten biggest clones cover approximately 9% of the sample.

The receptor was derived from a woman aged 18 to 35 who had recovered from COVID-19. The chain employs TRBV15 and TRBJ1-2, with no reliable assignment of the D segment. Sequencing used PBMCs or T cells enriched from blood (not recorded which). The nucleotide sequence reads as follows: TGTGCCACCAGCCCCGAGGGAGTATATGGCTACACCTTC. Translation gives CATSPEGVYGYTF.